This TCR beta chain was sequenced in a study of blood T cell repertoires in COVID-19. Overall study: The origin of the acute and convalescent COVID-19 samples was the United States, Italy and Spain.

Recovered participants had two consecutive negative NP/OP PCR tests, healthcare professional clearance, or symptom resolution. CDR3 length: 16 residues. V lost 5 bases and J lost 2, with 16 bases in between. The germline gives CDR1 SGHAT, CDR2 FQNNGV. Clones were sequenced by immunoSEQ multiplex PCR, and TCRdb holds only the in-frame ones, with some missing. The sample holds 350,000 to 550,000 clones; roughly nine tenths are singletons and the top ten take 1.1%. The chain links TRBV11-2 to TRBJ2-1; possibly TRBD2 for D (6 bases). The sequence was obtained from a man aged 25 to 40 who had recovered from COVID-19. Sequencing input: PBMCs or T cells enriched from blood (not recorded which). The CDR3 DNA reads TGTGCCAGCAGCCCCGCCGCGGGGCCAACCTACAATGAGCAGTTCTTC. Translated: CASSPAAGPTYNEQFF.